The 27 T cell receptor beta chains given below trace back to one sample, sequenced in a study of beta chain features in type 1 diabetes. The entirety of the isolated RNA underwent reverse transcription, so expressed TCRB transcripts were sequenced. The assay was immunoSEQ multiplex PCR, and TCRdb's table has in-frame clones only and misses some. The sample holds about 140,000 clones, about 7% seen once. Sequencing was performed on central memory CD4+ T cells from blood. All receptors come from a woman aged 30 to 39 in good health.

This clone was recorded at least ten times. This chain joins TRBV5-4 and TRBJ2-1; D unclear. The ends were cut back, 0 bases at V and 0 bases at J, with 7 bases in the middle. Per germline, CDR1 SGHNT and CDR2 YYREEE (reference sequence). The CDR3 totals 15 residues. CDR3 in amino acids: CASSLGTGSYNEQFF. The CDR3 DNA is TGTGCCAGCAGCTTGGGAACTGGCTCCTACAATGAGCAGTTCTTC.

This clone was recorded many times. The chain joins TRBV6-5 to TRBJ2-1; possible D gene TRBD2, 6 bases. V was cut by 2 bases and J by 6 bases, with 14 bases left in between. In germline, CDR1 is MNHEY, CDR2 SVGAGI. The CDR3 has 15 amino acids. CDR3 amino acids: CASSYGGIDGNEQFF. CDR3 coding DNA: TGTGCCAGCAGTTACGGCGGGATAGACGGCAATGAGCAGTTCTTC.

V and J are TRBV7-2 and TRBJ1-2; TRBD1 aligns across 7 bases. V shed 6 bases and J 4 bases; nucleotides not matched to a gene: 5. CDR1 is SGHTA, CDR2 FQGNSA, per germline. The CDR3 consists of 13 residues. CDR3 sequence: CASSPQGSYGYTF. In DNA, the CDR3 is TGTGCCAGCAGTCCACAGGGGAGCTATGGCTACACCTTC. Complete variable domain (other parts from reference TRBV7-2 and TRBJ1-2): GAGVSQSPSNKVTEKGKDVELRCDPISGHTALYWYRQSLGQGLEFLIYFQGNSAPDKSGLPSDRFSAERTGGSVSTLTIQRTQQEDSAVYLCASSPQGSYGYTFGSGTRLTVV.

This clone was detected many times. V gene TRBV7-9 combines with J gene TRBJ2-5, with D perhaps TRBD2 (5 bases). The CDR3 spans 15 residues. V lost 2 bases to trimming and J lost 4 bases, with 14 bases between them. Germline V lookup: CDR1 SEHNR, CDR2 FQNEAQ (reference sequence). The CDR3 here is CASSLYERLAETQYF. The DNA for the CDR3 is TGTGCCAGCAGCTTATATGAGCGGCTGGCAGAGACCCAGTACTTC.

The V call is TRBV4-3, the J call TRBJ1-3; the match to TRBD1 covers 7 bases. The V segment lost 0 bases and the J segment 4 bases; nucleotides outside the gene matches: 6. The CDR3 is 16 amino acids. Germline CDR1 LGHNA, CDR2 YSLEER. CDR3 sequence reads: CASSQDLQGIGNTIYF. Here the CDR3 DNA reads TGCGCCAGCAGCCAAGACTTACAGGGGATCGGAAACACCATATATTTT.

V and J are TRBV7-3 and TRBJ2-1; TRBD2 matches at 8 bases. The V and J ends lost 4 bases and 3 bases, in that order; junction bases with no gene match: 8. CDR1 and CDR2 (germline): SGHTA, FQGTGA. CDR3 length: 16 amino acids. The CDR3 is CASSSISGTIYNEQFF. In nucleotides, the CDR3 is TGTGCCAGCAGCTCGATTAGCGGGACCATCTACAATGAGCAGTTCTTC.

The J gene is TRBJ2-5, the V gene TRBV28, with 8 nucleotides matching TRBD1. CDR1 and CDR2 from the germline V gene are MDHEN and SYDVKM. This CDR3 comprises 13 residues. Germline trimming cut 6 bases from V and 4 bases from J; bases unmatched to any gene: 4. The CDR3 is CASRLTGAETQYF. CDR3 DNA: TGTGCCAGCAGGCTGACAGGGGCAGAGACCCAGTACTTC. The full variable domain, completed using reference TRBV28 and TRBJ2-5, is DVKVTQSSRYLVKRTGEKVFLECVQDMDHENMFWYRQDPGLGLRLIYFSYDVKMKEKGDIPEGYSVSREKKERFSLILESASTNQTSMYLCASRLTGAETQYFGPGTRLLVL.

The V call is TRBV9, the J call TRBJ2-7; no reliable D call. CDR1 and CDR2 (germline): SGDLS, YYNGEE. Trimming pared 0 bases from V and 4 bases from J, leaving 8 bases between. The CDR3 consists of 13 residues. CDR3 nucleotides: TGTGCCAGCAGCGTAGACGAGAAGTACGAGCAGTACTTC. It yields the protein CASSVDEKYEQYF.

This clone was observed at least ten times. This chain links TRBV29-1 with TRBJ2-3; D is uncertain. The germline V gene encodes CDR1 SQVTM and CDR2 ANQGSEA. This CDR3 comprises 13 residues. The V and J ends lost 0 bases and 0 bases respectively, with 4 bases between them. In DNA, the CDR3 is TGCAGCGTTGAAGAGACTAGCACAGATACGCAGTATTTT. As protein: CSVEETSTDTQYF.

The gene calls are TRBV5-1 and TRBJ2-5; D is undetermined. Trimming took 4 bases from V and 4 from J, leaving 5 bases between them. The CDR3 totals 11 residues. In germline, CDR1 is SGHRS, CDR2 YFSETQ. As DNA, the CDR3 is TGCGCCAGCAGCAATCTAGAGACCCAGTACTTC. Residues: CASSNLETQYF.

The V and J genes are TRBV19 and TRBJ1-1; 8 nucleotides line up with TRBD1. The CDR3 contains 13 residues. Trimming took 3 bases from V and 5 from J; bases not matched to a gene: 2. Germline lookup yields CDR1 LNHDA and CDR2 SQIVND (reference sequence). The CDR3 DNA reads as TGTGCCAGTAGTATCCAGGGGGCGACTGAAGCTTTCTTT. Protein product: CASSIQGATEAFF.

This clone was counted a few times. V is TRBV19 and J is TRBJ2-7; 8 nucleotides agree with TRBD2. Unmatched junction bases numbered 7, after V lost 1 base and J lost 2 bases. Per the germline V gene, CDR1 is LNHDA and CDR2 is SQIVND (reference sequence). The CDR3 totals 16 residues. CDR3 loop: CASSIGASGGAYEQYF. The CDR3 nucleotides are TGTGCCAGTAGTATAGGGGCCTCGGGGGGGGCCTACGAGCAGTACTTC. The full variable domain, in which reference TRBV19 and TRBJ2-7 provide the parts outside the CDR3, is DGGITQSPKYLFRKEGQNVTLSCEQNLNHDAMYWYRQDPGQGLRLIYYSQIVNDFQKGDIAEGYSVSREKKESFPLTVTSAQKNPTAFYLCASSIGASGGAYEQYFGPGTRLTVT.

This clone has more than one count but fewer than ten. The CDR3 DNA reads TGCGCCAGCAGCCAAGAGGCACGACAGGGTATGGTCACTGAAGCTTTCTTT. Protein sequence: CASSQEARQGMVTEAFF. The chain recombines TRBV4-3 with TRBJ1-1; 7 bases are a match to TRBD1. From germline, CDR1 is LGHNA and CDR2 YSLEER. V gave up 0 bases and J gave up 4 bases; unmatched junction bases: 11. This CDR3 is 17 amino acids long.

V is TRBV5-5 and J is TRBJ2-7; D may be TRBD1 (5 bases). Trimming shortened V by 2 bases and J by 6 bases, and 9 bases separated the two germline ends. The CDR3 covers 12 residues. Germline CDR1 reads SGHKS; CDR2 reads YYEKEE (reference sequence). The CDR3 sequence is CASSLGVGEQYF. As DNA, the CDR3 is TGTGCCAGCAGCTTAGGGGTCGGCGAGCAGTACTTC.

This clone showed up many times. The rearrangement uses TRBV2 and TRBJ2-3; TRBD1 matches 7 bases. The CDR3 loop spans 15 amino acids. V shed 6 bases and J 1 base; nucleotides not matched to a gene: 7. Per germline, CDR1 SNHLY and CDR2 FYNNEI. The CDR3, as DNA: TGTGCCAGCAGCCTAACCGGGACAGGCACAGATACGCAGTATTTT. Its protein is CASSLTGTGTDTQYF.

The rearrangement joins TRBV30 to TRBJ2-7; 7 bases fit TRBD1. The CDR3 extends over 16 amino acids. Losses at the gene ends were 1 base for V and 0 bases for J; bases not matched to a gene: 9. Germline-derived CDR1 and CDR2 are GTSNPN and SVGIG (reference sequence). The CDR3 sequence: CAWSARRDSYSYEQYF. The CDR3 DNA follows: TGTGCCTGGAGTGCCCGCCGGGACAGTTACTCCTACGAGCAGTACTTC.

J is TRBJ1-4 and V is TRBV20-1; D ambiguous. This CDR3 spans 10 amino acids. The germline CDR1 and CDR2 sequences are DFQATT and SNEGSKA (reference sequence). V lost 5 bases and J lost 4, with 2 bases in between. DNA of the CDR3: TGCAGTGCTCTTAATGAAAAACTGTTTTTT. Its translation: CSALNEKLFF.

This clone has only a few counts. CDR3 sequence reads: CASSRGTSGNYNEQFF. The CDR3 DNA sequence: TGTGCCAGCAGCAGAGGGACTAGCGGAAACTACAATGAGCAGTTCTTC. V and J are TRBV11-2 and TRBJ2-1; 11 bases agree with TRBD2. The CDR3 sequence is 16 residues long. The germline V gene encodes CDR1 SGHAT and CDR2 FQNNGV. The J segment lost 3 bases and the V segment lost 5 bases, leaving 6 bases of the junction unmatched.

The gene calls are TRBV4-2 and TRBJ1-4, with D maybe TRBD1 (6 bases). The CDR3 extends over 16 amino acids. Germline CDR1 is LGHNA and CDR2 is YNFKEQ. Trimming removed 0 bases at V and 7 bases at J, with 15 bases between. The CDR3 DNA sequence: TGTGCCAGCAGCCAAGATCAGGACAGCCTTCTTGAAAAACTGTTTTTT. It codes for CASSQDQDSLLEKLFF.

The V and J genes are TRBV7-3 and TRBJ2-3; D is unresolved. Trimming stripped 1 base from V and 2 bases from J, with 16 bases between. The CDR3 totals 17 residues. Germline CDR1 SGHTA, CDR2 FQGTGA. CDR3 loop: CASSLRGPRGATDTQYF. The CDR3 nucleotides read TGTGCCAGCAGCTTAAGAGGTCCCAGAGGAGCCACAGATACGCAGTATTTT. The full variable domain, with the rest looked up from reference TRBV7-3 and TRBJ2-3, is GAGVSQTPSNKVTEKGKYVELRCDPISGHTALYWYRQSLGQGPEFLIYFQGTGAADDSGLPNDRFFAVRPEGSVSTLKIQRTERGDSAVYLCASSLRGPRGATDTQYFGPGTRLTVL.

This clone has only a few counts. This chain links TRBV30 with TRBJ1-1; D gene unclear. V was cut by 4 bases and J by 0 bases, with 15 bases left in between. CDR3 length: 15 residues. Germline V lookup: CDR1 GTSNPN, CDR2 SVGIG (reference sequence). CDR3 bases: TGTGCCTGGATTAAGGCGGGATACATGAACACTGAAGCTTTCTTT. This translates into CAWIKAGYMNTEAFF. The full variable domain, in which reference TRBV30 and TRBJ1-1 provide the parts outside the CDR3, is SQTIHQWPATLVQPVGSPLSLECTVEGTSNPNLYWYRQAAGRGLQLLFYSVGIGQISSEVPQNLSASRPQDRQFILSSKKLLLSDSGFYLCAWIKAGYMNTEAFFGQGTRLTVV.

This clone was detected many times. Relative to the germline gene, one junction end is altered; a read error may explain this. The rearrangement joins TRBV27 to TRBJ2-7; D is perhaps TRBD1 (6 bases). The CDR3 has 15 amino acids. Germline V gene sequence: CDR1 MNHEY, CDR2 SMNVEV (reference sequence). CDR3: CASNPTVGARNELYF. The CDR3 DNA follows: TGTGCCAGCAACCCCACAGTGGGGGCGCGGAATGAGCTGTACTTC.

This clone showed up many times. V usage is TRBV5-1 and J usage is TRBJ2-2; weak D call: TRBD2 (5 bases). The CDR3 consists of 15 residues. Deletions cut 1 base from V and 1 base from J, with 8 bases between. Per the germline V gene, CDR1 is SGHRS and CDR2 is YFSETQ. Here the CDR3 DNA reads TGCGCCAGCAGCTTGCCCGCGGGGAACACCGGGGAGCTGTTTTTT. Translation: CASSLPAGNTGELFF.

This chain uses TRBV19 with TRBJ2-7, with 8 bases identical to TRBD1. Germline CDR1 is LNHDA and CDR2 is SQIVND (reference sequence). CDR3 size: 14 residues. With 5 bases clipped from V and 7 bases from J, the junction kept 10 bases outside the gene matches. This chain's CDR3 is CASSPWTGPGEQYF. The CDR3, as DNA: TGTGCCAGTAGTCCCTGGACAGGGCCAGGAGAGCAGTACTTC.

The rearrangement uses TRBV28 and TRBJ1-5, with D possibly matching TRBD1 (5 bases). Germline loops: CDR1 MDHEN, CDR2 SYDVKM. The CDR3 is 13 amino acids. Trimming stripped 3 bases from V and 9 bases from J, with 12 bases between. The CDR3, as DNA: TGTGCCAGCAGTTTCCAGGGCCCTACGCCCCAGCATTTT. Translated: CASSFQGPTPQHF.

The chain has TRBV20-1 and TRBJ1-2, with 7 bases aligning to TRBD1. This CDR3 has 11 residues. Germline values: CDR1 DFQATT, CDR2 SNEGSKA (reference sequence). The CDR3 region has the DNA TGCACAAAGAAAAGGGGGCTCGGCTACACCTTC. Translating it yields CTKKRGLGYTF.

This clone was seen ten or more times. The chain carries TRBV4-2 and TRBJ2-7; D uncertain. Germline V CDR1 and CDR2: LGHNA, YNFKEQ. The CDR3 loop spans 13 amino acids. With 3 bases removed from V and 2 bases from J, the gap between germline ends came to 8 bases. The CDR3 DNA is TGTGCCAGCAGCCACGACATCGCCTACGAGCAGTACTTC. This sequence encodes CASSHDIAYEQYF.